Following are 21 T cell receptor beta chains from one sample sequenced in a study of CD8+ T cells in alopecia areata. Treatment meaning: oral pan-JAK inhibitor, 5-10 mg twice daily. Extracted RNA was reverse transcribed, and the resulting cDNA served as sequencing template. Assay used: immunoSEQ multiplex PCR; TCRdb lists only in-frame clones, some missing. The sample lists under 250,000 clones; roughly three fifths were seen once. The sequencing used CD4+ T cells sorted from blood, collected around week 44, from a patient treated with tofacitinib. These receptors were taken from a human donor with alopecia areata.

This clone was observed a handful of times. The chain combines TRBV5-1 with TRBJ2-3, with D unresolved. This CDR3 has 14 amino acids. Germline CDR1 and CDR2: SGHRS and YFSETQ. Trimming removed 1 base at V and 2 bases at J, with 8 bases between. The CDR3 sequence is CASSLTFITDTQYF. The CDR3 nucleotides read TGCGCCAGCAGCTTGACTTTTATCACAGATACGCAGTATTTT.

The genes are TRBV7-8 and TRBJ2-2; TRBD2 aligns across 7 bases. The V gene's germline CDR1 is SGHVS and CDR2 FQNEAQ. The CDR3 runs to 14 residues. The V and J ends lost 5 bases and 4 bases, in that order; junction bases with no gene match: 4. The CDR3 protein is CASSREEITGELFF. CDR3 DNA: TGTGCCAGCAGCCGGGAGGAGATCACCGGGGAGCTGTTTTTT.

This clone appeared a few times. The chain links TRBV29-1 to TRBJ1-5; no reliable D call. The V gene lost 3 bases and the J gene lost 1 base, with 7 bases spanning the gap. The germline gives CDR1 SQVTM, CDR2 ANQGSEA. This CDR3 is 13 amino acids long. In DNA form, the CDR3 reads TGCAGCGTTGATGTAGGGAGCAATCAGCCCCAGCATTTT. Translating gives CSVDVGSNQPQHF.

The chain recombines TRBV9 with TRBJ2-7; tentative D call: TRBD1 (5 bases). This CDR3 contains 14 residues. V lost 0 bases and J lost 3, with 10 bases in between. Germline CDR1 reads SGDLS; CDR2 reads YYNGEE. The CDR3 loop reads CASSVGQGDYEQYF. For the CDR3, the DNA is TGTGCCAGCAGCGTAGGTCAGGGTGACTACGAGCAGTACTTC.

The rearrangement uses TRBV5-6 and TRBJ2-7, with no clear D. CDR3 length: 15 amino acids. V dropped 2 bases and J dropped 2 bases, with 14 bases sitting between them. Germline assignment: CDR1 SGHDT and CDR2 YYEEEE. CDR3 nucleotide sequence: TGTGCCAGCAGCTTCCTGTCAGGTGCCACCTACGAGCAGTACTTC. This sequence encodes CASSFLSGATYEQYF. Using reference TRBV5-6 and TRBJ2-7 for the parts outside the CDR3, the full variable domain is DAGVTQSPTHLIKTRGQQVTLRCSPKSGHDTVSWYQQALGQGPQFIFQYYEEEERQRGNFPDRFSGHQFPNYSSELNVNALLLGDSALYLCASSFLSGATYEQYFGPGTRLTVT.

The chain combines TRBV11-2 with TRBJ2-5; possibly TRBD2 for D (5 bases). V lost 5 bases, J lost 3 bases, and 13 bases lay in between. The CDR3 is 14 amino acids. From germline, CDR1 is SGHAT and CDR2 FQNNGV. The CDR3 is CASSTTTWEETQYF. The CDR3 nucleotides read TGTGCCAGCAGCACGACTACCTGGGAAGAGACCCAGTACTTC.

V is TRBV25-1 and J is TRBJ1-2; D remains ambiguous. The V gene's germline CDR1 is MGHDK and CDR2 SYGVNS. Trimming took off 2 bases at V and 4 bases at J, with 11 bases between the two ends. CDR3 length equals 14 residues. CDR3 region: CASSEDGGIYGYTF. DNA of the CDR3: TGTGCCAGCAGTGAAGACGGCGGAATCTATGGCTACACCTTC.

The gene calls are TRBV5-1 and TRBJ1-2; D unresolved. Germline V gene lookup returns CDR1 SGHRS and CDR2 YFSETQ. This CDR3 is built from 15 residues. V lost 0 bases and J 5 bases, leaving 14 bases between the germline ends. CDR3 region: CASSLGPPRSYGYTF. CDR3 nucleotide sequence: TGCGCCAGCAGCTTGGGTCCACCTCGATCGTATGGCTACACCTTC. The complete variable domain, with remaining parts taken from reference TRBV5-1 and TRBJ1-2, reads KAGVTQTPRYLIKTRGQQVTLSCSPISGHRSVSWYQQTPGQGLQFLFEYFSETQRNKGNFPGRFSGRQFSNSRSEMNVSTLELGDSALYLCASSLGPPRSYGYTFGSGTRLTVV.

There are a few counts of this clone. This chain joins TRBV30 and TRBJ2-2; D remains ambiguous. CDR1 GTSNPN and CDR2 SVGIG come from the germline V gene (reference sequence). V was cut by 0 bases and J by 8 bases, with 7 bases left in between. The CDR3 sequence is 12 residues long. The CDR3: CAWSVLRGELFF. For the CDR3, the DNA is TGTGCCTGGAGTGTATTAAGGGGGGAGCTGTTTTTT.

This rearrangement joins TRBV11-2 to TRBJ2-5; 9 bases fit TRBD1. This CDR3 comprises 14 residues. Germline values: CDR1 SGHAT, CDR2 FQNNGV. After removal of 3 bases from V and 4 bases from J, the junction contained 3 bases not matched to a gene. This CDR3 is CASSFQTGGETQYF. DNA of the CDR3: TGTGCCAGCAGCTTCCAGACAGGGGGAGAGACCCAGTACTTC.

The CDR3 sequence: CSVEDGTTSGGAYETQYF. As DNA, the CDR3 is TGCAGCGTTGAAGATGGGACGACTAGCGGGGGGGCGTATGAGACCCAGTACTTC. The chain employs TRBV29-1 and TRBJ2-5; 14 bases are shared with TRBD2. Trimming took 0 bases from V and 5 from J; bases not matched to a gene: 11. The CDR3 sequence is 18 residues long. In germline, CDR1 is SQVTM, CDR2 ANQGSEA.

The chain joins TRBV10-2 to TRBJ1-1; D is unresolved. CDR1 and CDR2 from the germline V gene are WSHSY and SAAADI. CDR3 size: 13 residues. The ends were cut back, 2 bases at V and 1 base at J, with 5 bases in the middle. DNA of the CDR3: TGCGCCAGCAGTGAGCAGGCGAACACTGAAGCTTTCTTT. Its translation: CASSEQANTEAFF.

The CDR3 region has the DNA TGCGCCAGCAGCCAAGATCGCCGAGGTAACAATGAGCAGTTCTTC. It is translated as CASSQDRRGNNEQFF. The rearrangement uses TRBV4-3 and TRBJ2-1; unclear D gene. Trimming stripped 0 bases from V and 5 bases from J, with 11 bases between. This CDR3 contains 15 residues. Germline V lookup: CDR1 LGHNA, CDR2 YSLEER.

The rearrangement uses TRBV4-2 and TRBJ2-5, with D maybe TRBD2 (5 bases). The CDR3 loop spans 14 amino acids. Germline CDR1 reads LGHNA; CDR2 reads YNFKEQ. Trimming pared 2 bases from V and 4 bases from J, leaving 11 bases between. Here the CDR3 reads CASSQTGSGETQYF. The CDR3 nucleotides are TGTGCCAGCAGCCAAACGGGGTCAGGAGAGACCCAGTACTTC.

This clone came up a few times. The genes are TRBV5-1 and TRBJ2-7; D perhaps matches TRBD1 (6 bases). The germline V gene has CDR1 SGHRS and CDR2 YFSETQ. This CDR3 has 13 residues. Trimming removed 3 bases at V and 2 bases at J, with 9 bases between. In DNA, the CDR3 is TGCGCCAGCAGCTCGGGACAACCCTACGAGCAGTACTTC. Translated: CASSSGQPYEQYF.

V gene TRBV28 combines with J gene TRBJ1-5; TRBD1 might be the D (6 bases). CDR1 is MDHEN, CDR2 SYDVKM, per germline. This CDR3 has 17 amino acids. V was cut by 4 bases and J by 0 bases, with 16 bases left in between. DNA for the CDR3: TGTGCCAGCAGTTCCTTATTACGGGGGGCTAGCAATCAGCCCCAGCATTTT. It encodes CASSSLLRGASNQPQHF. The whole variable domain, filled in from reference TRBV28 and TRBJ1-5, reads DVKVTQSSRYLVKRTGEKVFLECVQDMDHENMFWYRQDPGLGLRLIYFSYDVKMKEKGDIPEGYSVSREKKERFSLILESASTNQTSMYLCASSSLLRGASNQPQHFGDGTRLSIL.

The genes are TRBV29-1 and TRBJ1-6; possible D gene TRBD1, 5 bases. Germline lookup yields CDR1 SQVTM and CDR2 ANQGSEA. The CDR3 totals 13 residues. Trimming shortened V by 4 bases and J by 14 bases, and 18 bases separated the two germline ends. The CDR3 loop reads CSVGETALGALHF. The CDR3 DNA reads as TGCAGCGTTGGAGAGACAGCCCTTGGGGCCCTCCACTTT.

This clone occurred a few times. The rearrangement uses TRBV25-1 and TRBJ2-3, with D tentatively TRBD2 (6 bases). There are 14 residues in the CDR3. Germline values: CDR1 MGHDK, CDR2 SYGVNS. V dropped 4 bases and J dropped 6 bases, with 14 bases sitting between them. The CDR3 DNA sequence: TGTGCCAGCAGTGTAGCCGGGGGTGTCGATACGCAGTATTTT. It encodes CASSVAGGVDTQYF.

The CDR3 DNA reads TGTGCCAGCTCACCTGGACAGTCCCTCAACACTGAAGCTTTCTTT. Its translation: CASSPGQSLNTEAFF. The chain carries TRBV18 and TRBJ1-1; D is possibly TRBD1 (6 bases). This CDR3 comprises 15 residues. The germline V and J ends were trimmed by 3 bases and 2 bases, with 13 bases remaining between them. Germline-derived CDR1 and CDR2 are KGHSH and LQKENI.

CDR3 nucleotides: TGTGCCAGCAGCTTGGTCAAGGGCGGTGGCACCGGGGAGCTGTTTTTT. Its protein is CASSLVKGGGTGELFF. The chain combines TRBV5-4 with TRBJ1-3; no firm D call. Matching the DNA end better, TRBJ2-2 makes the J call doubtful. The CDR3 extends over 16 amino acids. Germline CDR1 is SGHNT and CDR2 is YYREEE (reference sequence).

The V call is TRBV5-6, the J call TRBJ2-5; tentatively, D is TRBD2 (6 bases). The CDR3 covers 13 residues. The V gene lost 1 base and the J gene lost 9 bases, with 13 bases spanning the gap. In germline, CDR1 is SGHDT, CDR2 YYEEEE. CDR3 in amino acids: CASSLLDGGSQYF. CDR3 bases: TGTGCCAGCAGCTTGTTAGATGGAGGGTCCCAGTACTTC.